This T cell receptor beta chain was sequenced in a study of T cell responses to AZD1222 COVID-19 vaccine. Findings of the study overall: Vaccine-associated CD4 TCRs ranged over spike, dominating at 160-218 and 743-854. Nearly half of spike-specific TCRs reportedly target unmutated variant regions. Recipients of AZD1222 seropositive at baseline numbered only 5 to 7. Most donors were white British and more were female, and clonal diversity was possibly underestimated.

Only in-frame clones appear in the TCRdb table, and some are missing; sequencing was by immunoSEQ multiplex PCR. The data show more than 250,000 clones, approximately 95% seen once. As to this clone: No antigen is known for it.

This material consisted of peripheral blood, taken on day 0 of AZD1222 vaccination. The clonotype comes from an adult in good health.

In DNA, the CDR3 is TGTGCCAGCAGCGTAGGTATAGGGGGCGCGGGCCCCCAGCATTTT. Protein sequence: CASSVGIGGAGPQHF. This rearrangement joins TRBV9 to TRBJ1-5; TRBD1 matches 7 bases. J lost 10 bases, V lost 0 bases, and 10 bases had no gene match. In germline, CDR1 is SGDLS, CDR2 YYNGEE. The CDR3 contains 15 residues.